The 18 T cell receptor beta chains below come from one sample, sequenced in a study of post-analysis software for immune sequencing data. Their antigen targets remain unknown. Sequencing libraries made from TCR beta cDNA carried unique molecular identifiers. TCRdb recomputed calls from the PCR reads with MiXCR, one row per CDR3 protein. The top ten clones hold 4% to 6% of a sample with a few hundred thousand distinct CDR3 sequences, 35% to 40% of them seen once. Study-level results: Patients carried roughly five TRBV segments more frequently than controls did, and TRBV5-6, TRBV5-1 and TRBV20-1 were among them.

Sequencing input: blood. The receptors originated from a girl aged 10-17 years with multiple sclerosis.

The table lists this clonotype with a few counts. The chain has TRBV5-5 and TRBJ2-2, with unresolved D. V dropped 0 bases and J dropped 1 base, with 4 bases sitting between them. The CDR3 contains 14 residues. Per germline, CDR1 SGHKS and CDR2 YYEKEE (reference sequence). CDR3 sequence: CASSLDWNTGELFF. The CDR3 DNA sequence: TGTGCCAGCAGCTTGGATTGGAACACCGGGGAGCTGTTTTTT.

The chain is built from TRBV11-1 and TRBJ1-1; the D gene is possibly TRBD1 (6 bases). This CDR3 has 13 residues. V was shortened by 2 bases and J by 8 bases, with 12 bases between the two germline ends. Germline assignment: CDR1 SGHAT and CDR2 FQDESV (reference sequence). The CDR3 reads CASSLSGGPEAFF. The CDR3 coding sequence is TGTGCCAGCAGCTTATCGGGGGGCCCAGAAGCTTTCTTT.

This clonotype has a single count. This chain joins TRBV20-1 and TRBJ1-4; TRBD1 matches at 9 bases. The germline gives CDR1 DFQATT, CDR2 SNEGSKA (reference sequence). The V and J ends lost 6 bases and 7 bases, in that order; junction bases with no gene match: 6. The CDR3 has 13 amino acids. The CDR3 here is CSALQGALEKLFF. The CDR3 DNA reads TGCAGTGCCTTACAGGGGGCGCTTGAAAAACTGTTTTTT.

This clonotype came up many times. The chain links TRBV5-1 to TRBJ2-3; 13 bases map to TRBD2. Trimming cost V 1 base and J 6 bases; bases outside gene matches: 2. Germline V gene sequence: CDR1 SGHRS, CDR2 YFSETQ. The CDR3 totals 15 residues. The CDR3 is CASSLTSGGADTQYF. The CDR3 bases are TGCGCCAGCAGCTTGACTAGCGGGGGGGCGGATACGCAGTATTTT.

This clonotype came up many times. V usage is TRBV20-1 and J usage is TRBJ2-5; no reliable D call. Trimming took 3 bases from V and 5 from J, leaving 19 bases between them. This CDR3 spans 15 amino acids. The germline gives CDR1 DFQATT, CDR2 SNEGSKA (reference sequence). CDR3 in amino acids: CSARSLLGGSETQYF. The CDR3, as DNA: TGCAGTGCTAGGTCCCTTTTAGGCGGTTCGGAGACCCAGTACTTC.

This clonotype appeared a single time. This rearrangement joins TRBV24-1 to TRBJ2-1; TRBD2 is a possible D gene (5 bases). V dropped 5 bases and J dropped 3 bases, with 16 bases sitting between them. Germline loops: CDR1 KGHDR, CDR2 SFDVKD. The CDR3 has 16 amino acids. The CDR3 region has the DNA TGTGCCACCAGTGGAAGCAGTGTGGGGAGCTACAATGAGCAGTTCTTC. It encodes CATSGSSVGSYNEQFF.

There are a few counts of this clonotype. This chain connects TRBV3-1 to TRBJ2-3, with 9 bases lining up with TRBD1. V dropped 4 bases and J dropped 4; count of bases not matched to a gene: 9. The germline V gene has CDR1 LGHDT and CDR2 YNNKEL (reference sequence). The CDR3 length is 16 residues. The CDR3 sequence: CASSPWDREISDTQYF. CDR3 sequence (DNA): TGTGCCAGCAGCCCGTGGGACAGGGAAATTTCAGATACGCAGTATTTT.

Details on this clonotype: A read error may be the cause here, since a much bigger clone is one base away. CDR3 sequence (DNA): TGTGCCTCGCGGCCGAACGGGAGGGCAACGACCCAGTACTTC. This gives the protein CASRPNGRATTQYF. The rearrangement links TRBV15 to TRBJ2-5; 8 bases are shared with TRBD2. The germline CDR1 and CDR2 sequences are LNHNV and YYDKDF (reference sequence). The CDR3 spans 14 residues. Trimming cost V 11 bases and J 7 bases; bases outside gene matches: 15.

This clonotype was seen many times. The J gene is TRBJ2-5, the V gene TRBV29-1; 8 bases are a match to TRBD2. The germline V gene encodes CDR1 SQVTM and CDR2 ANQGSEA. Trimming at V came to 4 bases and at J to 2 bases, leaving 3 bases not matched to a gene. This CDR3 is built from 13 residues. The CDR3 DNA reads TGCAGCGTTGCAAGCGGGGGACAAGAGACCCAGTACTTC. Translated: CSVASGGQETQYF.

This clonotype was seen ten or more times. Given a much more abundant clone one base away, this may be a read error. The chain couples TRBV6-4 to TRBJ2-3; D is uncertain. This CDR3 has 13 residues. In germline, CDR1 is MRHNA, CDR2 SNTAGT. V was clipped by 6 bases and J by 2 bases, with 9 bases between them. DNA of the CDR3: TGTGCCAGCAGGGCGGTAGACACAGATACGCAGTATTTT. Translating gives CASRAVDTDTQYF.

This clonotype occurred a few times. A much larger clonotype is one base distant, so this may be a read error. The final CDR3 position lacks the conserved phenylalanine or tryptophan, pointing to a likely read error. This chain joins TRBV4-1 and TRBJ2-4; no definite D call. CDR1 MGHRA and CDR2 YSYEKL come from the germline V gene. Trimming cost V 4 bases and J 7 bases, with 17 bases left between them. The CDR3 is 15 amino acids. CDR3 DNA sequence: TGCGCCAGCAGCCGCCTCGGGCTCCCTACGAACATTCAGTACCTC. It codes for CASSRLGLPTNIQYL.

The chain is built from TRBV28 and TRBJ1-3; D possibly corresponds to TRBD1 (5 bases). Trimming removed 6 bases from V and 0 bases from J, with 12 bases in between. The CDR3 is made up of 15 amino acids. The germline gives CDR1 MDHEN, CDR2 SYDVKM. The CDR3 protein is CASRPQGYSGNTIYF. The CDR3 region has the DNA TGTGCCAGCAGACCGCAGGGTTACTCTGGAAACACCATATATTTT. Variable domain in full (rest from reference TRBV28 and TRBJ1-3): DVKVTQSSRYLVKRTGEKVFLECVQDMDHENMFWYRQDPGLGLRLIYFSYDVKMKEKGDIPEGYSVSREKKERFSLILESASTNQTSMYLCASRPQGYSGNTIYFGEGSWLTVV.

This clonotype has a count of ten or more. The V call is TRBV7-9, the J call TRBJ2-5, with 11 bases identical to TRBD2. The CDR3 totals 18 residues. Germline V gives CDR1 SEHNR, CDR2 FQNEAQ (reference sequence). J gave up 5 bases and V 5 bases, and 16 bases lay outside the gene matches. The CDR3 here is CASSPFPSRLAGYETQYF. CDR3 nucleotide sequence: TGTGCCAGCAGCCCGTTCCCTTCAAGACTAGCGGGATACGAGACCCAGTACTTC.

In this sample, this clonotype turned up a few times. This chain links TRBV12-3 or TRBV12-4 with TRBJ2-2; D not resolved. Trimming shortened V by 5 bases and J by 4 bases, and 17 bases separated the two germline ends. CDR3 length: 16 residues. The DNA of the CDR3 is TGTGCCAGCAGTCTCAGGCGGCAGGCTCTCACCGGGGAGCTGTTTTTT. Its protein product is CASSLRRQALTGELFF.

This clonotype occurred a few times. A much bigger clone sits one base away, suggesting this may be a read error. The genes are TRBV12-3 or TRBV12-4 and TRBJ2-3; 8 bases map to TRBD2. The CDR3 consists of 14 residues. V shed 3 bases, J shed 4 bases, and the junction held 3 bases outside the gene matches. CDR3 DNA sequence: TGTGCCAGCAGTTTCAGCGGGAGCGCAGATACGCAGTATTTT. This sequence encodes CASSFSGSADTQYF.

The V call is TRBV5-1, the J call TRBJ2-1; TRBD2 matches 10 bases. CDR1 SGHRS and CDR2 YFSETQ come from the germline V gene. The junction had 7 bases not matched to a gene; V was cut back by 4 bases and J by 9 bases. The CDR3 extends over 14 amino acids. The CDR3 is CASSKVAGGGEQFF. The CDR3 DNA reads TGCGCCAGCAGCAAAGTAGCGGGAGGAGGTGAGCAGTTCTTC.

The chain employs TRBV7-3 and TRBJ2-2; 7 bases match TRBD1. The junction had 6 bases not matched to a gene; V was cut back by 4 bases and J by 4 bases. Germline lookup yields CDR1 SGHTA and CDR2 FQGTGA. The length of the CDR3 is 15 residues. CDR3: CASSSTPGGTGELFF. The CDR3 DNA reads TGTGCCAGCAGCTCAACACCAGGGGGCACCGGGGAGCTGTTTTTT.

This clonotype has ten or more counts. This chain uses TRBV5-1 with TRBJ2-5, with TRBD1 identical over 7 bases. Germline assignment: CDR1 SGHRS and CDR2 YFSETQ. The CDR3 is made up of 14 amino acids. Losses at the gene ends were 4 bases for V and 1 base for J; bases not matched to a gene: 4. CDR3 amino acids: CASSPGQSQETQYF. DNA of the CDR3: TGCGCCAGCAGCCCGGGACAGTCCCAAGAGACCCAGTACTTC. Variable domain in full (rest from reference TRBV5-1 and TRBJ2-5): KAGVTQTPRYLIKTRGQQVTLSCSPISGHRSVSWYQQTPGQGLQFLFEYFSETQRNKGNFPGRFSGRQFSNSRSEMNVSTLELGDSALYLCASSPGQSQETQYFGPGTRLLVL.